These 2 T cell receptor beta chains came from one sample sequenced in a study of blood T cell repertoires in COVID-19. Sequenced by immunoSEQ multiplex PCR; TCRdb stores in-frame clones only, minus some. The sample contains over 65,000 clones, approximately 80% of which appear only once. Material: peripheral blood. The receptors were gathered from an elderly man with acute or convalescent COVID-19.

This clone has only a few counts. The rearrangement joins TRBV10-3 to TRBJ1-1; 10 bases align to TRBD1. The V gene end was trimmed by 6 bases and the J gene end by 7 bases; junction bases not matched to a gene: 8. The CDR3 consists of 14 residues. Looked up from germline, CDR1 is ENHRY and CDR2 is SYGVKD. CDR3 DNA sequence: TGTGCCATCAGCACCGGGACAGGGGCTTATGAAGCTTTCTTT. Translated, it gives CAISTGTGAYEAFF.

The rearrangement uses TRBV2 and TRBJ1-2; 12 bases line up with TRBD1. Germline V lookup: CDR1 SNHLY, CDR2 FYNNEI. V shed 5 bases and J 7 bases; nucleotides not matched to a gene: 5. The CDR3 totals 14 residues. The CDR3 sequence: CASSSGQGASGYTF. The CDR3 region has the DNA TGTGCCAGCAGTTCGGGACAGGGGGCGTCTGGCTACACCTTC.